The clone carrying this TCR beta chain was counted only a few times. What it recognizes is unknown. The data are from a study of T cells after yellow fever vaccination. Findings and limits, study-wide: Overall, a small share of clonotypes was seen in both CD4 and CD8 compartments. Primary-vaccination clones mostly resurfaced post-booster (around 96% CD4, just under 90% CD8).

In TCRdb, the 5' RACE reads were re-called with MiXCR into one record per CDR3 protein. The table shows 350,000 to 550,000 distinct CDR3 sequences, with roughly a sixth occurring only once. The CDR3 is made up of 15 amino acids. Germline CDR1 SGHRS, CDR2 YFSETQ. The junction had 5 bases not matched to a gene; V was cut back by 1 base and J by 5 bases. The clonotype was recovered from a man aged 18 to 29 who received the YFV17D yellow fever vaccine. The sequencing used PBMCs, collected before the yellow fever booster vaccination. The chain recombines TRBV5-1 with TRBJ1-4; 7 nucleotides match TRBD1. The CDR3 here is CASSLFAGQNEKLFF. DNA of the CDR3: TGCGCCAGCAGCTTGTTTGCGGGACAGAATGAAAAACTGTTTTTT.